This T cell receptor beta chain was recorded in a study of shared clonotypes between healthy human individuals (TCRdb year 2020). Background for the entire study: A couple of women and a few men aged 18 to 49 years were included in the cohort. To estimate repertoire size and how much clonotype sharing occurs between individuals, the study deeply sequenced the blood TCR repertoires of a handful of healthy adults. Leukapheresis yielded between about 0.94 and 9.5 billion PBMCs per donor. For each donor, three plates each were used for CD4 naive and CD4 memory, two plates were used for CD8 naive, and one plate was used for CD8 memory. Libraries were prepared and TCR repertoires were sequenced by different laboratories using diverse techniques, in order to increase sequencing depth and limit assay-specific biases. The research as a whole found: Because the study included only a small number of donors, the genetic and exposure-history diversity represented was limited. Pairwise subsampling indicated that sequencing depth was expected to affect the degree of clonotype sharing among donors. Larger estimated clonotype richness was generally found for naive subsets than for memory subsets. Compared with non-shared clonotypes, clonotypes shared by all four sorted-subset donors had higher generation probabilities. Around 5.4% of naive CD4, approximately 3.7% of naive CD8, about 2.1% of memory CD4, and 0.4% of memory CD8 clonotypes were shared across several donors. Sampling was limited to blood, and TCR repertoires in tissue likely differ from TCR repertoires in blood. Incomplete sequencing was indicated by rarefaction of sorted-subset datasets, despite the large sequencing depth.

Notes on this clone: The target of this receptor is not known. No quality values exist for individual bases; no much larger clone is one base distant.

CDR1 and CDR2 are read off the germline V gene as SGHNT and YENEEA. The CDR3, from cysteine to phenylalanine, totals 12 residues. The entry retains the CDR3 DNA only, 36 bases that are in frame from base 1. V is shortened by 5 bases, J by 3 bases, and the region joining them spans 5 bases. CD8 naive samples were CD45RO-negative cells positively selected for CCR7, giving a CD45RA+CCR7+ population that excluded TemRA cells. Healthy HIV-negative adults with no recently reported acute infections or vaccinations were included as donors. Only Caucasian adults living in Nashville, Tennessee, USA were represented among the donors. After blood collection by leukapheresis, PBMCs were isolated using Ficoll-Histopaque density gradient centrifugation and then cryopreserved in the vapor phase of liquid nitrogen. Analytical flow cytometry was used to check the purity and quantity of every magnetically sorted T cell population. Each sorted fraction had its genomic DNA isolated and then quantified by UV absorbance on a Nanodrop 2000c.

TCR CDR3 regions were amplified from genomic DNA by multiplex PCR using the deep immunoSEQ assay. Genomic DNA extracted from each cell subset was distributed evenly over all wells of several immunoSEQ 96-well plates, and each plate served as one replicate. For sorted subsets, roughly 200 ng of genomic DNA, equivalent to around 30,000 T cell genomes, went into each replicate PCR. Purified libraries were measured with a Qubit 3.0 fluorometer, size-checked on a Bioanalyzer 2100, and measured again with the KAPA Library Quantification kit. Every immunoSEQ 96-well plate was sequenced on a separate single-read 150-cycle Illumina NextSeq 550 flow cell. As for how the authors treated the data: The immunoSEQ output contained only junctional sequences without quality scores, so filtering could not match that applied to full-length reads. Sequences were annotated with PyIR, a Python wrapper for IgBLAST v1.9, and V/J genes and CDR3 were assigned using IMGT germline references. Reads with weak V/J assignments (E-value above 1e-6), missing CDR3, stop codons, out-of-frame junctions, or ambiguous translated residues were removed. V3J clonotypes were defined by identical inferred V gene, J gene, and CDR3 amino acid sequence. To compute the percentage overlap between repertoires, the number of shared unique clonotypes was divided by the size of the smaller repertoire. Three approaches were used to assess repertoire richness: RTK rarefaction, the Chao1 estimator, and Recon v2.1 estimates of unobserved clonotypes. OLGA was used to compute generation probabilities for all TCRbeta clonotypes that the gDNA method yielded from a few donors. The immuneACCESS repertoire file appears here via TCRdb, limited to in-frame rearrangements. These files lack a portion of the clones; in checked studies, under half of the deficit traces to unresolved V genes, and the cause of the others is not known. Clonal size and the V and J genes are those of that table, whereas D and trimming came from the DNA. The sample has fewer than 1 million clones on record, about 96% of them singletons. The ten top clones hold less than 0.25% of the sample.

The sequenced sample consisted of naive CD8+ T cells sorted from blood. What this sample's cell subset or site label stands for: CD45RA+CCR7+. The V gene is TRBV11-3 and the J gene is TRBJ2-1; the D gene is not confidently resolved. This receptor was obtained from a man aged 25-45 years in good health. The nucleotide sequence is TGTGCCAGCAGCCGGAACTACAATGAGCAGTTCTTC. It specifies CASSRNYNEQFF.